Listed below are T cell receptor beta chains from one sample, sequenced in a study of blood T cells in healthy people across ages. TCRdb passed the 5' RACE reads through MiXCR, listing each CDR3 protein once. Of 1.5 million to 2 million distinct CDR3 sequences in the sample, approximately 50% were seen once. Input material: blood. Source of these receptors: a woman in her thirties or forties in good health. Both conserved end residues are part of each CDR3. D genes are given only for firm matches. Part of the rows lack a size; the others show once, few, many or a class for expanded clones.

d_call,j_call,v_call,clone_size,cdr3_aa,cdr3_nt
TRBD1,TRBJ2-1,TRBV28,.,CASSHRGPYYNEQFF,TGTGCCAGCAGCCACAGGGGGCCGTACTACAATGAGCAGTTCTTC
TRBD2,TRBJ2-1,TRBV7-2,.,CASSLRTSGERGNEQFF,TGTGCCAGCAGCCTTCGGACTAGCGGGGAGAGGGGCAATGAGCAGTTCTTC
.,TRBJ2-1,TRBV5-1,.,CASTREGGGLSEQFF,TGCGCCAGCACCCGCGAAGGGGGGGGCCTCTCTGAGCAGTTCTTC
.,TRBJ2-1,TRBV7-2,once,CASSLQWETQFF,TGTGCCAGCAGCCTTCAATGGGAGACCCAGTTCTTC
TRBD1,TRBJ1-5,TRBV20-1,few,CSASGTGDQPQHF,TGCAGTGCTTCAGGGACAGGTGATCAGCCCCAGCATTTT
.,TRBJ2-2,TRBV28,.,CASSLRGQGLHTGELFF,TGTGCCAGCAGTTTACGAGGGCAGGGGTTACACACCGGGGAGCTGTTTTTT
TRBD1,TRBJ1-2,TRBV5-6,.,CASIGQGMVYGYTF,TGTGCCAGCATCGGACAGGGGATGGTCTATGGCTACACCTTC
.,TRBJ2-3,TRBV7-2,.,CASRLEDHRGTQYF,TGTGCCAGCAGACTGGAGGATCACAGAGGTACGCAGTATTTT
TRBD1,TRBJ2-1,TRBV4-2,.,CASSQETGVRNEQFF,TGTGCCAGCAGCCAAGAGACAGGGGTAAGGAATGAGCAGTTCTTC
.,TRBJ2-1,TRBV7-2,.,CASSQTNPGGPQFF,TGTGCCAGCAGCCAAACAAACCCTGGAGGGCCGCAGTTCTTC
TRBD1,TRBJ2-1,TRBV15,.,CATKTVGQAYNEQFF,TGTGCCACCAAAACCGTGGGACAGGCCTACAATGAGCAGTTCTTC
.,TRBJ2-3,TRBV7-3,.,CARSLDPGKGHTQYF,TGTGCCCGCAGCTTAGACCCGGGGAAGGGTCATACGCAGTATTTT
TRBD1,TRBJ2-6,TRBV6-1,.,CASSEVDRAAGANVLTF,TGTGCCAGCAGTGAAGTGGACAGGGCGGCTGGGGCCAACGTCCTGACTTTC